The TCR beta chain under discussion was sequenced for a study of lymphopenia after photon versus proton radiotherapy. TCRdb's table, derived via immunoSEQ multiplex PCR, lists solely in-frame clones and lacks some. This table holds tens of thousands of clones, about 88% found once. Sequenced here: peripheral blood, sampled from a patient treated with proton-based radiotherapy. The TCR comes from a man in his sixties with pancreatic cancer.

The CDR3 loop reads CASIRSGTPGGNEQFF. CDR3 sequence (DNA): TGTGCCAGTATAAGGTCCGGGACGCCCGGGGGCAATGAGCAGTTCTTC. This chain connects TRBV19 to TRBJ2-1; possibly TRBD2 for D (6 bases). The CDR3 consists of 16 residues. Deletions cut 7 bases from V and 6 bases from J, with 22 bases between. Germline V gene data show CDR1 as LNHDA and CDR2 as SQIVND (reference sequence).